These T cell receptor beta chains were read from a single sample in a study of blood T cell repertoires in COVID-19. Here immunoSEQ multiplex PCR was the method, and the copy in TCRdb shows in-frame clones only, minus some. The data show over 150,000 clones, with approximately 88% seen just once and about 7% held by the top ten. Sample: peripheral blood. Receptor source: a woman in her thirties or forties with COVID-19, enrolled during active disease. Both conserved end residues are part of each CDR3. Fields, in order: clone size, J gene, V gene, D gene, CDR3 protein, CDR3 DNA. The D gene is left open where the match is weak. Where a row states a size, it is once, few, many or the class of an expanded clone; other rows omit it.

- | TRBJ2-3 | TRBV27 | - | CASSLFPIPDTQYF | TGTGCCAGCAGCCTTTTCCCTATCCCAGATACGCAGTATTTT
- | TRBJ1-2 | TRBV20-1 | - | CSASRGYGYTF | TGCAGTGCCAGTAGAGGGTATGGCTACACCTTC
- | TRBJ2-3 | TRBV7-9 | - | CASGDTQYF | TGTGCCAGCGGCGATACGCAGTATTTT
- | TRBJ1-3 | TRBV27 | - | CASSLRNSGNTIYF | TGTGCCAGCAGTTTGAGGAACTCTGGAAACACCATATATTTT
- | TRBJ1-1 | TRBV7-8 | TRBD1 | CASSFQGDTEAFF | TGTGCCAGCAGCTTTCAGGGGGACACTGAAGCTTTCTTT
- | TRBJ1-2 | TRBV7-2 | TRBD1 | CASSLVPGQGDNYGYTF | TGTGCCAGCAGCTTAGTTCCGGGACAGGGGGATAACTATGGCTACACCTTC
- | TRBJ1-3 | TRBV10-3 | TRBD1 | CAISDLDRAGNTIYF | TGTGCCATCAGTGACCTCGACAGGGCTGGAAACACCATATATTTT
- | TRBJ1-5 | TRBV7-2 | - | CASSLQVDGNQPQHF | TGTGCCAGCAGCTTACAGGTCGATGGCAATCAGCCCCAGCATTTT
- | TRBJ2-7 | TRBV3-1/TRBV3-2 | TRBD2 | CASSPRGLAGVYEQYF | TGTGCCAGCAGCCCCCGTGGGCTAGCGGGAGTCTACGAGCAGTACTTC
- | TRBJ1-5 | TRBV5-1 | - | CASSLAAGGNQPQHF | TGCGCCAGCAGCTTGGCGGCCGGGGGGAATCAGCCCCAGCATTTT
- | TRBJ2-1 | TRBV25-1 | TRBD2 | CASSPRGTRAHNEQFF | TGTGCCAGCAGCCCCCGGGGGACTAGGGCCCACAATGAGCAGTTCTTC
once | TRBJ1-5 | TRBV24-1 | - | CATSYPDGKIVYRKGNQPQHF | TGTGCCACCAGTTACCCCGACGGGAAAATCGTTTATAGGAAGGGCAATCAGCCCCAGCATTTT
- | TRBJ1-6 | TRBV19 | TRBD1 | CATPGGSYNSPLHF | TGTGCCACCCCAGGGGGATCCTATAATTCACCCCTCCACTTT
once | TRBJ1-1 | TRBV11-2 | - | CASSLTVRTEAFF | TGTGCCAGCAGCTTGACAGTACGCACTGAAGCTTTCTTT
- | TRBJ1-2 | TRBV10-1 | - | CASSAGGSYGYTF | TGCGCCAGCAGTGCGGGGGGGAGCTATGGCTACACCTTC
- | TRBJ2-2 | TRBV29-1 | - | CSVVLQGGGPGELFF | TGCAGCGTTGTTTTGCAGGGAGGTGGCCCCGGGGAGCTGTTTTTT
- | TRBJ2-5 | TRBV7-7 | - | CASSLGQGETQYF | TGTGCCAGCAGCTTAGGTCAGGGGGAGACCCAGTACTTC
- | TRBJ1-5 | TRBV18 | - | CASSSDTYQPQHF | TGTGCCAGCTCATCCGATACATATCAGCCCCAGCATTTT
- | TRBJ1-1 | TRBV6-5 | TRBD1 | CASSYDRGNTEAFF | TGTGCCAGCAGTTACGACAGGGGGAACACTGAAGCTTTCTTT
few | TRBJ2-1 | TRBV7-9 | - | CASSPYNEQFF | TGTGCCAGCAGCCCATACAATGAGCAGTTCTTC
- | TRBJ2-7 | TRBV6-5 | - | CASSLSTEPGEQYF | TGTGCCAGCAGCTTATCGACAGAACCGGGCGAGCAGTACTTC
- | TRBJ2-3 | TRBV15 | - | CATSRSRYSHTDTQYF | TGTGCCACCAGCAGATCCCGGTATTCTCACACAGATACGCAGTATTTT
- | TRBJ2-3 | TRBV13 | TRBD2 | CASSSGLAGGLSDTQYF | TGTGCCAGCAGCTCGGGACTAGCGGGAGGCCTTAGTGATACGCAGTATTTT
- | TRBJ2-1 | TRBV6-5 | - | CAKGGVWTEQFF | TGTGCCAAGGGGGGGGTATGGACTGAGCAGTTCTTC
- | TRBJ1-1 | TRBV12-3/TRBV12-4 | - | CASSFRTNTEAFF | TGTGCCAGCAGTTTCAGAACCAACACTGAAGCTTTCTTT
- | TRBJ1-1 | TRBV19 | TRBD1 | CASSFGQGATEAFF | TGTGCCAGTAGTTTCGGACAGGGTGCGACTGAAGCTTTCTTT
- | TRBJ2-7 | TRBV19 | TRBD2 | CASRFRGDHSYEQYF | TGTGCCAGTAGGTTTCGGGGGGACCACTCCTACGAGCAGTACTTC
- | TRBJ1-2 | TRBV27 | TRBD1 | CASSFLGTGPSYGYTF | TGTGCCAGCAGTTTCCTCGGGACAGGGCCTTCTTATGGCTACACCTTC
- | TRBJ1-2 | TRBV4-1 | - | CASSQEPRGYGYTF | TGCGCCAGCAGCCAAGAACCCAGGGGCTATGGCTACACCTTC
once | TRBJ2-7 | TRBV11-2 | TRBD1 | CASTAGQGLYEQYF | TGTGCCAGCACAGCGGGACAGGGGCTCTACGAGCAGTACTTC
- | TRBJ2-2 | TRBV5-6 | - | CASSPPGWIGTGELFF | TGTGCCAGCAGCCCTCCAGGGTGGATAGGAACCGGGGAGCTGTTTTTT
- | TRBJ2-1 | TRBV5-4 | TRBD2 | CASSLQLAGRGNEQFF | TGTGCCAGCAGCCTACAACTAGCGGGAAGGGGAAATGAGCAGTTCTTC
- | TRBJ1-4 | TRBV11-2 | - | CASSLSGKTNEKLFF | TGTGCCAGCAGCTTATCGGGGAAGACTAATGAAAAACTGTTTTTT
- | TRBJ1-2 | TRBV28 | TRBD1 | CASSRGQGYGYTF | TGTGCCAGCAGTCGGGGACAGGGGTATGGCTACACCTTC
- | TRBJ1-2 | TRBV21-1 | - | CASSKVPTPLPGFSYTF | TGTGCCAGCAGCAAAGTCCCTACCCCACTGCCCGGTTTTAGCTACACCTTC
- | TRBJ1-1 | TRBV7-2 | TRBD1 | CASSFGQGRVNTEAFF | TGTGCCAGCAGCTTCGGACAGGGTAGGGTGAACACTGAAGCTTTCTTT
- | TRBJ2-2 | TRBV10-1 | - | CASSALGRAGELFF | TGCGCCAGCAGTGCGCTAGGGCGGGCCGGGGAGCTGTTTTTT
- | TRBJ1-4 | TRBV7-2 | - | CASSLVESNEKLFF | TGTGCCAGCAGCTTAGTAGAGTCTAATGAAAAACTGTTTTTT
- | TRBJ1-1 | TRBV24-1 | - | CATSDHIGQGNTEAFF | TGTGCCACCAGTGATCACATCGGACAAGGGAACACTGAAGCTTTCTTT
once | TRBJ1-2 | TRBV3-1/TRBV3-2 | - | CASSQERGRGDYGYTF | TGTGCCAGCAGCCAAGAACGGGGACGGGGGGACTATGGCTACACCTTC
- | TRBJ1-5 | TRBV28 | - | CASSRLGAGVRPQHF | TGTGCCAGCAGTCGACTTGGGGCAGGAGTGAGGCCCCAGCATTTT
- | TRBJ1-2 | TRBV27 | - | CASSLNLRVHGYTF | TGTGCCAGCAGTCTGAACCTTCGGGTACATGGCTACACCTTC
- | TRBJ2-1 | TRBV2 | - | CASRRASKNHNEQFF | TGTGCCAGCAGAAGGGCTAGCAAGAACCACAATGAGCAGTTCTTC
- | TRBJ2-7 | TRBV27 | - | CASSLSRSDEQYF | TGTGCCAGCAGTCTTTCCAGGTCTGACGAGCAGTACTTC
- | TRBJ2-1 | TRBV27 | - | CASSPAIGRGWSYNEQFF | TGTGCCAGCAGTCCGGCGATCGGCCGAGGATGGTCCTACAATGAGCAGTTCTTC
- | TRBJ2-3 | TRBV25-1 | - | CASSPGAGTDTQYF | TGTGCCAGTAGTCCAGGAGCGGGCACAGATACGCAGTATTTT
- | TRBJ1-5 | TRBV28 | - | CASSLNRGNQPQHF | TGTGCCAGCAGTTTAAATAGGGGGAATCAGCCCCAGCATTTT
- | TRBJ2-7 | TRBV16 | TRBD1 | CASSQSGTGVGEQYF | TGTGCCAGCAGCCAATCCGGGACAGGGGTCGGCGAGCAGTACTTC
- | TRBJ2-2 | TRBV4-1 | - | CASSRARENTGELFF | TGCGCCAGCAGCAGGGCTCGGGAGAACACCGGGGAGCTGTTTTTT
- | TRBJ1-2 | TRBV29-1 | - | CSLQGHRVGYGYTF | TGCAGCCTGCAGGGACACAGGGTGGGCTATGGCTACACCTTC
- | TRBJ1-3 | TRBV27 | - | CASSFRQGNRNTIYF | TGTGCCAGCAGTTTCCGGCAGGGAAATAGAAACACCATATATTTT
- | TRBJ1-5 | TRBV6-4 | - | CASSDSVNQPQHF | TGTGCCAGCAGTGATTCAGTTAATCAGCCCCAGCATTTT
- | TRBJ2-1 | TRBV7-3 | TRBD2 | CASSAGTSGSLEQFF | TGTGCCAGCAGCGCCGGGACTAGCGGGAGCCTCGAGCAGTTCTTC
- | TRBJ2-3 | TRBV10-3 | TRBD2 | CAISGAGGSSSTDTQYF | TGTGCCATCAGTGGAGCGGGAGGCAGCTCTAGCACAGATACGCAGTATTTT
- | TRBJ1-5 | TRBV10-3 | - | CAIGGSNQPQHF | TGTGCCATCGGCGGAAGCAATCAGCCCCAGCATTTT